A single sample is the source of the 13 T cell receptor beta chains below, sequenced in a study of shared clonotypes between healthy human individuals. Repertoires were generated with immunoSEQ multiplex PCR, while TCRdb's copy carries only in-frame clones and drops some. The table lists 2 million to 3 million clones, around nine tenths of them singletons. Sequenced material: naive CD4+ T cells sorted from blood. Noted subset: CD45RA+ positively selected. These receptors came from a man aged 18 to 30 in good health.

Only a few counts were recorded for this clone. The chain combines TRBV27 with TRBJ2-7, with D unresolved. This CDR3 has 15 residues. Germline-derived CDR1 and CDR2 are MNHEY and SMNVEV (reference sequence). Trimming pared 0 bases from V and 2 bases from J, leaving 11 bases between. In DNA, the CDR3 is TGTGCCAGCAGTTTATCGCCGGCGGCTCCCTACGAGCAGTACTTC. Its translation: CASSLSPAAPYEQYF.

This clone showed up just once. The J gene is TRBJ2-1, the V gene TRBV6-1; 9 nucleotides line up with TRBD2. The J segment lost 7 bases and the V segment lost 0 bases, leaving 7 bases of the junction unmatched. Germline CDR1 reads MNHNS; CDR2 reads SASEGT. The CDR3 length is 16 residues. The chain's CDR3 is CASSEAGSGRLNEQFF. The CDR3 bases are TGTGCCAGCAGTGAAGCCGGGAGCGGGAGGTTAAATGAGCAGTTCTTC.

The chain has TRBV6-6 and TRBJ2-7; TRBD1 agrees at 8 bases. The CDR3 covers 15 residues. Germline-derived CDR1 and CDR2 are MNHNY and SVGAGI (reference sequence). Trimming removed 5 bases from V and 3 bases from J; junction bases left unmatched: 9. The CDR3 nucleotides are TGTGCCAGCAGTCGCACCGGGACAGGCCACTACGAGCAGTACTTC. Protein sequence: CASSRTGTGHYEQYF.

This rearrangement joins TRBV5-1 to TRBJ2-1; 9 nucleotides line up with TRBD2. Germline V gives CDR1 SGHRS, CDR2 YFSETQ. This CDR3 region has 15 residues. V dropped 3 bases and J dropped 6; count of bases not matched to a gene: 7. The CDR3 here is CASSSLAGYSNEQFF. CDR3 in DNA: TGCGCCAGCAGCTCGCTAGCGGGATATAGCAATGAGCAGTTCTTC.

The CDR3 DNA follows: TGTGCCACCAGCAGAGATACTAGCGGGAATCTAGAGACCCAGTACTTC. Translating it yields CATSRDTSGNLETQYF. The chain employs TRBV15 and TRBJ2-5; 10 bases match TRBD2. This CDR3 comprises 16 residues. From germline, CDR1 is LNHNV and CDR2 YYDKDF (reference sequence). Trimming took 0 bases from V and 4 from J; bases not matched to a gene: 5.

The chain recombines TRBV7-8 with TRBJ2-1, with TRBD2 as a possible D gene (7 bases). Germline lookup yields CDR1 SGHVS and CDR2 FQNEAQ. The CDR3 has 17 residues. V was clipped by 5 bases and J by 1 base, with 18 bases between them. CDR3 in DNA: TGTGCCAGCAGCCCCTACCAGGGGAGGGGTTCCTACAATGAGCAGTTCTTC. Encoded protein: CASSPYQGRGSYNEQFF.

This chain joins TRBV11-2 and TRBJ1-3; 8 nucleotides agree with TRBD1. Unmatched junction bases numbered 1, after V lost 0 bases and J lost 3 bases. Germline V lookup: CDR1 SGHAT, CDR2 FQNNGV. The CDR3 has 15 amino acids. The CDR3: CASSLEQGVGNTIYF. The CDR3 DNA reads as TGTGCCAGCAGCTTAGAACAGGGGGTTGGAAACACCATATATTTT.

Note on this clone: Other DNA sequences in this sample translate to the same CDR3. This chain connects TRBV18 to TRBJ2-7, with D possibly being TRBD1 (6 bases). The germline CDR1 and CDR2 sequences are KGHSH and LQKENI. The CDR3 covers 13 residues. The V and J ends lost 3 bases and 3 bases respectively, with 9 bases between them. CDR3 bases: TGTGCCAGCTCACCGAGGACAGACTACGAGCAGTACTTC. Protein: CASSPRTDYEQYF.

The V and J genes are TRBV25-1 and TRBJ2-3; D remains unclear. The CDR3 is made up of 12 amino acids. Germline V gives CDR1 MGHDK, CDR2 SYGVNS. Trimming took off 3 bases at V and 5 bases at J, with 6 bases between the two ends. CDR3 amino acids: CASSDSVDTQYF. In nucleotides, the CDR3 is TGTGCCAGCAGTGACTCAGTAGATACGCAGTATTTT.

The chain has TRBV28 and TRBJ1-1, with TRBD1 matching 7 bases. V was pared by 2 bases and J by 4 bases, with 4 bases of the junction left unmatched. Germline assignment: CDR1 MDHEN and CDR2 SYDVKM. This CDR3 has 14 residues. CDR3 protein: CASSLQGGSTEAFF. The CDR3 DNA sequence: TGTGCCAGCAGTTTACAGGGGGGAAGCACTGAAGCTTTCTTT. Based on the CDR3 plus reference TRBV28 and TRBJ1-1, the full variable domain is DVKVTQSSRYLVKRTGEKVFLECVQDMDHENMFWYRQDPGLGLRLIYFSYDVKMKEKGDIPEGYSVSREKKERFSLILESASTNQTSMYLCASSLQGGSTEAFFGQGTRLTVV.

The chain is built from TRBV5-1 and TRBJ2-1; D gene unclear. The germline V gene encodes CDR1 SGHRS and CDR2 YFSETQ. The CDR3 covers 14 residues. The ends were cut back, 4 bases at V and 4 bases at J, with 12 bases in the middle. CDR3 coding DNA: TGCGCCAGCAGCCTACCGACATCTTACAATGAGCAGTTCTTC. Protein product: CASSLPTSYNEQFF.

DNA of the CDR3: TGTGCCAGCAGCTTAGGTTCAGGGGGCTCCTATAATTCACCCCTCCACTTT. It is translated as CASSLGSGGSYNSPLHF. The V gene is TRBV7-2, the J gene TRBJ1-6; 7 bases are a match to TRBD1. CDR3 size: 17 residues. Per the germline V gene, CDR1 is SGHTA and CDR2 is FQGNSA. The J segment lost 0 bases and the V segment lost 1 base, leaving 3 bases of the junction unmatched. Full variable domain (remainder filled in from reference TRBV7-2 and TRBJ1-6): GAGVSQSPSNKVTEKGKDVELRCDPISGHTALYWYRQSLGQGLEFLIYFQGNSAPDKSGLPSDRFSAERTGGSVSTLTIQRTQQEDSAVYLCASSLGSGGSYNSPLHFGNGTRLTVT.

The J gene is TRBJ1-4, the V gene TRBV5-1, with D possibly being TRBD1 (6 bases). With 4 bases removed from V and 3 bases from J, the gap between germline ends came to 19 bases. This CDR3 has 17 residues. Germline CDR1 reads SGHRS; CDR2 reads YFSETQ. Here the CDR3 reads CASSPGGARGPNEKLFF. The CDR3 DNA reads TGCGCCAGCAGCCCGGGCGGGGCCCGGGGGCCTAATGAAAAACTGTTTTTT.